A selection of T cell receptor beta chains follows, all from one sample in a study of blood T cell repertoires in COVID-19. The table came from immunoSEQ multiplex PCR; TCRdb's copy has only in-frame clones and leaves some out. The sample includes about 50,000 clones, 90% to 95% of them seen just once. Input material: peripheral blood. The receptors were gathered from a human donor in a cohort sampled during active COVID-19. The conserved cysteine and the conserved F or W are not part of the CDR3 here. Fields, in order: J gene, V gene, CDR3 protein.

J: TRBJ1-5; V: TRBV2; CDR3: ASRTTGLQPQH
J: TRBJ1-1; V: TRBV19; CDR3: ASKPTMNTEAF
J: TRBJ2-1; V: TRBV4-1; CDR3: ASSHWGLRDSSYNEQF
J: TRBJ1-1; V: TRBV29-1; CDR3: SVEGGWRTEAF
J: TRBJ2-1; V: TRBV7-9; CDR3: ASSPPSLYNEQF
J: TRBJ2-5; V: TRBV20-1; CDR3: SASTSIAETQY
J: TRBJ2-7; V: TRBV6-5; CDR3: ASSLSGGDEQY
J: TRBJ1-1; V: TRBV7-8; CDR3: ASSLVRGRAAF
J: TRBJ1-4; V: TRBV2; CDR3: ASSVPGQGLSEKLF
J: TRBJ2-4; V: TRBV12-3/TRBV12-4; CDR3: ASFIAGENIQY
J: TRBJ2-6; V: TRBV7-2; CDR3: ASSLARAANVLT
J: TRBJ2-2; V: TRBV7-6; CDR3: ASSPGTGRTGELF
J: TRBJ1-4; V: TRBV4-1; CDR3: ASSPPLGQRGTNEKLF
J: TRBJ2-5; V: TRBV4-3; CDR3: ASSQFSGETQY
J: TRBJ2-1; V: TRBV5-4; CDR3: ASSLGGQLIYNEQF
J: TRBJ1-3; V: TRBV2; CDR3: ASSPRQGSRTIY
J: TRBJ2-1; V: TRBV19; CDR3: ASSIFHGQGSEQF